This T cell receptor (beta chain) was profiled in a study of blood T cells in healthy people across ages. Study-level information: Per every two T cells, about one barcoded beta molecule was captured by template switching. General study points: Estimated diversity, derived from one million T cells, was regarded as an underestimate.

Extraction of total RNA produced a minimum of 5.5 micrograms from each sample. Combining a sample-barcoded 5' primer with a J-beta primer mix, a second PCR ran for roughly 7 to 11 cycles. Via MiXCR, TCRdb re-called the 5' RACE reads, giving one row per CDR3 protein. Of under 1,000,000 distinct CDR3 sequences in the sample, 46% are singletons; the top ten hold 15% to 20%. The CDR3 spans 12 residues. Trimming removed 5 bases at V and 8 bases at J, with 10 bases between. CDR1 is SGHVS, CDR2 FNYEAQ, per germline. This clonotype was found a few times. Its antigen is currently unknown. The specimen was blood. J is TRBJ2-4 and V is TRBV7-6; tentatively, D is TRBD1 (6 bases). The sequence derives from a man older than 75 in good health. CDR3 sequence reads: CASSPRGYIQYF. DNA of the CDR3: TGTGCCAGCAGCCCCAGGGGTTACATTCAGTACTTC.